Each of the 4 T cell receptor beta chains below was sequenced from the same sample in a study of blood T cell repertoires in COVID-19. The table came from immunoSEQ multiplex PCR; TCRdb's copy has only in-frame clones and leaves some out. The sample records about 480,000 clones, approximately 90% being singletons. Sequencing was carried out using peripheral blood. The receptors stem from a woman in her forties or fifties with COVID-19, enrolled during active disease.

The chain recombines TRBV24-1 with TRBJ2-5, with 13 bases lining up with TRBD2. The trim removed 3 bases at V and 1 base at J, leaving 7 bases unmatched. Germline CDR1 KGHDR, CDR2 SFDVKD. This CDR3 comprises 18 residues. Written as DNA, the CDR3 is TGTGCCACCAGTGATCAGAGACTAGCGGGGGGCGCCCAAGAGACCCAGTACTTC. Translated: CATSDQRLAGGAQETQYF.

The chain joins TRBV5-1 to TRBJ1-3; D remains ambiguous. V gave up 4 bases and J gave up 4 bases, with 18 bases separating them. The CDR3 length is 16 residues. Germline assignment: CDR1 SGHRS and CDR2 YFSETQ. In DNA form, the CDR3 reads TGCGCCAGCAGCCCAACGGGTGGAGTACCCGGAAACACCATATATTTT. Protein product: CASSPTGGVPGNTIYF.

This chain joins TRBV7-8 and TRBJ2-7, with 8 bases matching TRBD2. J lost 6 bases, V lost 2 bases, and 3 bases had no gene match. Germline CDR1 and CDR2: SGHVS and FQNEAQ. The CDR3 is made up of 13 amino acids. CDR3 sequence reads: CASSLPGGGEQYF. CDR3 nucleotide sequence: TGTGCCAGCAGCTTACCGGGAGGGGGCGAGCAGTACTTC.

J is TRBJ1-6 and V is TRBV18; D is possibly TRBD1 (6 bases). The CDR3 sequence is 15 residues long. Germline V gene sequence: CDR1 KGHSH, CDR2 LQKENI. Trimming took 6 bases from V and 5 from J, leaving 14 bases between them. The CDR3 DNA is TGTGCCAGCTCTCGCAGGGGAGGGGATAATTCACCCCTCCACTTT. This encodes CASSRRGGDNSPLHF.